This T cell receptor (beta chain) was observed in a study of T-cell reconstitution after alpha-beta-depleted transplantation in children. This clonotype was detected ten times or more. Its antigen is unknown. Findings and limits, study-wide: T-cell numbers and diversity, one year after transplant, stemmed largely from T cells that were newly produced. Expanded graft clones, several hundred of them, were reportedly the source of alpha-beta T cells about two months after transplant.

Germline V gene lookup returns CDR1 MGHDK and CDR2 SYGVNS. The V end lost 8 bases, the J end lost 5 bases, and 18 bases lay between the germline ends. This CDR3 has 14 residues. During its preparation, the TCRbeta library received unique molecular identifiers. TCRdb reanalysed the PCR reads using MiXCR and keeps one entry per CDR3 protein. The profile shows around 600,000 distinct CDR3 sequences, about 21% of them singletons. J is TRBJ2-5 and V is TRBV25-1; D perhaps matches TRBD2 (5 bases). The clonotype comes from a boy less than two years old who had a stem cell transplant for acute myeloid leukemia, so the T cells may come from the graft donor. The sample consisted of PBMCs, mostly from graft donor cells, taken 360 days after TCRalphabeta/CD19-depleted stem cell transplant. The CDR3 nucleotides read TGTGCCAGCCGTCCCTCGGGGTCCTGGGAGACCCAGTACTTC. Protein: CASRPSGSWETQYF.